Described below is a single TCR beta chain sequence and its context. What antigen it recognizes has not been identified. There are no base qualities to consult, and no much larger clone falls within one base. Reading the germline V gene gives CDR1 SGHDN and CDR2 FVKESK. The trim is 3 bases for V and 6 bases for J, with a gap of 23 bases between the germline ends. The CDR3, cysteine through phenylalanine, is 18 amino acids long. Only the CDR3 region is kept as DNA, spanning 54 bases read in frame from base 1. This sample is drawn from a study of T cells generated in artificial thymic organoids (dated by TCRdb to the late 2010s). With regard to the full study: In some experiments, thymic T cells were further FACS-purified to deplete CD4 immature single positive or double positive precursors. The study compared the TCR alpha and beta CDR3 repertoires of CD8 single positive T cells derived from in vitro artificial thymic organoids against those of naive CD8 T cells from thymus and peripheral blood. The repertoire sequencing data shown were described as representative of three independent experiments. The research as a whole found: Organoid-derived CD8 single positive T cells showed physiological TCR clonotype diversity comparable to thymic and blood naive CD8 T cells.

Primary CD8+ T cells were enriched with magnetic beads using the Miltenyi CD8+ T cell Isolation Kit. Before RNA extraction, CD3+TCRalphabeta+CD8 single positive T cells from organoids and thymus were sorted by FACS. For each sample, total RNA was purified from roughly 40,000 to 200,000 sorted cells using the RNeasy Micro kit, and RNA quality was assessed on an Agilent RNA 6000 Nano chip. To release thymocytes, the researchers dissected thymic fragments, broke them apart by pipetting, and passed the material through a 70 um strainer. TCRalpha and TCRbeta libraries were amplified separately by semi-nested PCR with Advantage 2 and reverse primers in the TRAC or TRBC constant regions. First-strand cDNA synthesis used between about 3.5 and 500 ng of total RNA. TCR cDNA libraries were made by 5'-RACE with the SMARTer PCR cDNA Synthesis kit, using a poly-dT primer for first-strand synthesis. Each semi-nested reverse primer in the constant region carried a 5-nucleotide sample-specific barcode, and the resulting products were cleaned up with the Zymo DNA Clean and Concentrator-5 kit. Pools of up to ten barcoded samples were ligated to Illumina adaptors and sequenced on an Illumina MiSeq as 2 x 150 bp paired-end reads. The original methods were these. After demultiplexing, reads were aligned with BLAT to a custom library containing all human TRAV, TRAJ, TRBV, TRBD and TRBJ combinations from IMGT. The best BLAT hits were picked using pslCDnaFilter (-maxAligns=1, -ignoreIntrons), and custom Perl scripts were used to calculate clonotype frequencies. TCRdb redid the processing of the public reads, applying fastp at Q25 and MiXCR, and retained in-frame beta chains. Rows matching on CDR3 protein sequence are summarized as one entry with the most common DNA and genes. The authors' filters were not applied to this entry. This sample comprises thousands of distinct CDR3 sequences, about a sixth of them detected only once. The top ten hold over 1.1% of the sample.

This clonotype originated in a human donor who gave cord blood stem cells for thymic organoid culture, a cardiac surgery patient who gave postnatal thymus, or a blood donor (not recorded which). Here the chain combines TRBV14 and TRBJ2-2; matching of 6 bases hints at TRBD1 as the D gene. Sequenced: naive CD8+ T cells from the thymus. The sample's cell subset or site, from its label and the paper: CD3+TCRalphabeta+CD8SP T cells; for blood, CD45RO-CCR7+ naive CD8+ T cells. CDR3 loop: CASSHINTRGRSSGELFF. Read as DNA, the sequence is TGTGCCAGCAGCCATATAAACACCAGGGGAAGAAGTTCCGGGGAGCTGTTTTTT.